These 8 T cell receptor beta chains share one sample of origin, sequenced in a study of cytomegalovirus exposure and HLA in healthy donors. In the PCR, 60 Vbeta and 13 Jbeta primers were used. Method: immunoSEQ multiplex PCR; TCRdb's copy keeps in-frame clones and lacks some. The sample holds roughly 160,000 clones, around 77% seen once. The material sequenced was PBMCs. The receptor source for this set is a young woman in good health and CMV-seronegative.

The sample holds one count of this clone. The V and J genes are TRBV5-1 and TRBJ2-5; TRBD1 matches 10 bases. The CDR3 consists of 16 residues. V dropped 3 bases and J dropped 3; count of bases not matched to a gene: 8. Germline assignment: CDR1 SGHRS and CDR2 YFSETQ. The CDR3 DNA follows: TGCGCCAGCAGCTACGGGGACAGGGGAGGAAAAGAGACCCAGTACTTC. Its protein product is CASSYGDRGGKETQYF.

This chain links TRBV29-1 with TRBJ1-2, with TRBD1 identical over 8 bases. Trimming cost V 5 bases and J 5 bases; bases outside gene matches: 7. The length of the CDR3 is 13 residues. Germline V gene sequence: CDR1 SQVTM, CDR2 ANQGSEA. In nucleotides, the CDR3 is TGCAGCGTTACCACAGGGGGGAGGTATGGCTACACCTTC. This translates into CSVTTGGRYGYTF.

The V call is TRBV5-4, the J call TRBJ1-3, with D perhaps matching TRBD1 (6 bases). The CDR3 spans 16 residues. V gave up 3 bases and J gave up 0 bases, with 13 bases separating them. Germline CDR1 reads SGHNT; CDR2 reads YYREEE (reference sequence). The CDR3 DNA reads TGTGCCAGCAGCTCGGTACAGGGTTTCTCTGGAAACACCATATATTTT. Translating gives CASSSVQGFSGNTIYF.

V and J are TRBV5-1 and TRBJ2-3; TRBD2 aligns across 10 bases. The CDR3 sequence is 16 residues long. Germline lookup yields CDR1 SGHRS and CDR2 YFSETQ. The ends lost 5 bases at V and 3 bases at J; junction bases unmatched: 9. CDR3 bases: TGCGCCAGCAGTATTCAAGGGACTAGCGAAACAGATACGCAGTATTTT. Its protein product is CASSIQGTSETDTQYF.

J is TRBJ1-1 and V is TRBV7-2, with D maybe TRBD1 (5 bases). The CDR3 is 13 residues long. Trimming shortened V by 6 bases and J by 1 base, and 9 bases separated the two germline ends. The germline CDR1 and CDR2 sequences are SGHTA and FQGNSA. DNA of the CDR3: TGTGCCAGCAGTCTAAGGGGGAACACTGAAGCTTTCTTT. It specifies CASSLRGNTEAFF. The full variable domain, completed using reference TRBV7-2 and TRBJ1-1, is GAGVSQSPSNKVTEKGKDVELRCDPISGHTALYWYRQSLGQGLEFLIYFQGNSAPDKSGLPSDRFSAERTGGSVSTLTIQRTQQEDSAVYLCASSLRGNTEAFFGQGTRLTVV.

V and J are TRBV27 and TRBJ2-7, with 11 positions matching TRBD1. Germline V gene lookup returns CDR1 MNHEY and CDR2 SMNVEV (reference sequence). This CDR3 contains 14 residues. The ends lost 4 bases at V and 4 bases at J; junction bases unmatched: 3. This chain's CDR3 is CASSWDRGLYEQYF. The CDR3 coding sequence is TGTGCCAGCAGTTGGGACAGGGGGTTATACGAGCAGTACTTC.

The chain joins TRBV2 to TRBJ2-6, with TRBD2 matching over 7 bases. With V trimmed by 10 bases and J by 3 bases, 9 bases remained unmatched. Germline loops: CDR1 SNHLY, CDR2 FYNNEI. This CDR3 is built from 15 residues. The CDR3 nucleotides read TGTGCCACCACGGGGGGTTCCTTTGGGGCCAACGTCCTGACTTTC. It translates to CATTGGSFGANVLTF.

This clone was counted a few times. The chain's CDR3 is CSAVVLTGNYEQYF. CDR3 DNA sequence: TGCAGCGCTGTTGTTCTGACAGGGAACTACGAGCAGTACTTC. The V call is TRBV29-1, the J call TRBJ2-7; 7 positions agree with TRBD1. Germline V gives CDR1 SQVTM, CDR2 ANQGSEA. The trim removed 7 bases at V and 3 bases at J, leaving 12 bases unmatched. The CDR3 has 14 amino acids.